This TCR beta chain was identified in a study of T cells after yellow fever vaccination. With respect to this clonotype: Its antigen is currently unknown.

TCRdb independently ran MiXCR on the 5' RACE reads; one entry per CDR3 protein. The table includes approximately 150,000 distinct CDR3 sequences, approximately 6.2% detected once. Whole-study findings and limits: Though it reached lower strength, the secondary response hit its peak faster, day 5 versus 15. A small proportion of clonotypes was detected in both the CD4 and CD8 compartments. Most clones from primary vaccination resurfaced after the booster (96% CD4, more than 75% CD8). Contaminating bulk clonotypes could be abundant in FACS-sorted repertoires.

The CDR3 totals 14 residues. Germline trimming cut 4 bases from V and 3 bases from J; bases unmatched to any gene: 4. Per germline, CDR1 SGHDT and CDR2 YYEEEE. Sequences were derived from CD4+ T cells sorted from PBMCs, sampled on the day of the first yellow fever vaccination. The receptor's source is a man in his late teens or twenties who received the YFV17D yellow fever vaccine. The V gene is TRBV5-6, the J gene TRBJ2-5, with 9 positions matching TRBD2. CDR3 DNA sequence: TGTGCCAGCAGCACTATAGCGGGGGAAGAGACCCAGTACTTC. It encodes CASSTIAGEETQYF.